The entry below describes one T cell receptor beta chain. This sample was taken from a study of blood T cell repertoires in COVID-19. In the study overall: Researchers got acute and convalescent COVID-19 samples from the United States, Italy and Spain. T cells, B-cell-depleted T cells, or PBMCs supplied cDNA or gDNA.

In the source study's methods: Reference gene primer amplification yielded estimated nucleated cell counts. Measured with immunoSEQ multiplex PCR; TCRdb has only the in-frame clones, and not every one. V, J and clone size derive from that table, while D and trimming were established from the DNA sequence. Here the sample spans more than 200,000 clones, 70% to 90% being singletons. Participant ages covered about 18 to 90 years across 24 US areas. This CDR3 comprises 14 residues. Germline loops: CDR1 SGHNT, CDR2 YYREEE (reference sequence). Trimming stripped 4 bases from V and 4 bases from J, with 14 bases between.

V usage is TRBV5-4 and J usage is TRBJ1-2; TRBD1 might be the D (5 bases). The TCR was taken from a woman aged 40-49 years with acute COVID-19. Specimen: PBMCs or T cells enriched from blood (not recorded which). The CDR3 DNA reads as TGTGCCAGCAGCGTGCTGGGGGGGGTCTATGGCTACACCTTC. This translates into CASSVLGGVYGYTF.